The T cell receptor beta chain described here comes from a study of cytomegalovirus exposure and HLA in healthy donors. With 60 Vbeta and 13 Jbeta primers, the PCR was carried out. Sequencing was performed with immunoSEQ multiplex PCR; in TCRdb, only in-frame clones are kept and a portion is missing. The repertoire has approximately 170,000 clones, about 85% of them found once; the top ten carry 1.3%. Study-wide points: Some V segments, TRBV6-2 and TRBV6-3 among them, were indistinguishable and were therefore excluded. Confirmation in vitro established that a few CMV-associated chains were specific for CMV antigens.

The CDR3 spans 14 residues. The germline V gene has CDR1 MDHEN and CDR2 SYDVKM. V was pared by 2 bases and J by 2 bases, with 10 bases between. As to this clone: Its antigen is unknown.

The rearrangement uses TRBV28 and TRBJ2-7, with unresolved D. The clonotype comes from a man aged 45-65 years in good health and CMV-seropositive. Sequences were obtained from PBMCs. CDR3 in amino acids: CASSLPGGTYEQYF. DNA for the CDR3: TGTGCCAGCAGTTTACCAGGTGGAACCTACGAGCAGTACTTC.